This TCR beta chain was retrieved from a study of blood T cell repertoires in COVID-19. The overall study: The cDNA or gDNA used as material had been derived from T cells, B-cell-depleted T cells, or PBMCs.

Sequencing was performed with immunoSEQ multiplex PCR; in TCRdb, only in-frame clones are kept and a portion is missing. The sample comprises 85,000 to 120,000 clones, roughly 84% of which are singletons, and 4.5% rests with the top ten. CDR1 and CDR2 from the germline V gene are SGHRS and YFSETQ. The V end was cut by 6 bases, the J end by 0 bases, with 11 bases between. This CDR3 is 14 amino acids long. Sequencing input: peripheral blood. The rearrangement links TRBV5-1 to TRBJ2-3; weak D call: TRBD2 (6 bases). This clonotype was sampled from a human donor in a cohort sampled during active COVID-19. CDR3 region: CASMAGQSTDTQYF. The CDR3 DNA sequence: TGCGCCAGCATGGCGGGGCAAAGCACAGATACGCAGTATTTT.